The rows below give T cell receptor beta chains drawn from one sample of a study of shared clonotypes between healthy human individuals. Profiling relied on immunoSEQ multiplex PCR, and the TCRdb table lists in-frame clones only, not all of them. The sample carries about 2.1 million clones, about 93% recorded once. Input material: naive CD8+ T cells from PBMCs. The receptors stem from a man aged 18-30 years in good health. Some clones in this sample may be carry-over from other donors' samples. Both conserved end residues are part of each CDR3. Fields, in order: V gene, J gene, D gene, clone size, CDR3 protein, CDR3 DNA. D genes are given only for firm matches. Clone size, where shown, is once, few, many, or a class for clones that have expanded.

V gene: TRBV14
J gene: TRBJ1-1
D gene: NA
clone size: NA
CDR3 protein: CASSQRGGGRLAEAFF
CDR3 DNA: TGTGCCAGCAGCCAGCGAGGCGGCGGTAGGTTGGCTGAAGCTTTCTTT

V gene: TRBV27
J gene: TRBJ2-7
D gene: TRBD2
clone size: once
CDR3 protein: CASSPRGVSTYEQYF
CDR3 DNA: TGTGCCAGCAGCCCTCGGGGGGTCTCGACCTACGAGCAGTACTTC

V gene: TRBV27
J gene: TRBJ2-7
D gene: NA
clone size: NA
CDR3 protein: CASSPLAAQVISYEQYF
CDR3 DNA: TGTGCCAGCAGTCCACTGGCAGCCCAAGTTATCTCCTACGAGCAGTACTTC

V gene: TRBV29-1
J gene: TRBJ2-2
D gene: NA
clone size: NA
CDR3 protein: CSVGAGPTGELFF
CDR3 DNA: TGCAGCGTTGGGGCAGGGCCCACCGGGGAGCTGTTTTTT

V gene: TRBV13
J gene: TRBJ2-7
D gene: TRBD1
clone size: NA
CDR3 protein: CASSSQDRGYEQYF
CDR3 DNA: TGTGCCAGCAGCTCCCAGGACAGGGGTTACGAGCAGTACTTC

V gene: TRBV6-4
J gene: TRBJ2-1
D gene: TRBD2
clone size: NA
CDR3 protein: CASSDLAGGSYNEQFF
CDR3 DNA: TGTGCCAGCAGTGACCTGGCGGGAGGATCCTACAATGAGCAGTTCTTC

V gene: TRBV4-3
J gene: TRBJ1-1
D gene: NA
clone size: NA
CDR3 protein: CASSLSKFAKGMDTEAFF
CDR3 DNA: TGCGCCAGCAGCCTTTCCAAATTTGCGAAGGGTATGGACACTGAAGCTTTCTTT

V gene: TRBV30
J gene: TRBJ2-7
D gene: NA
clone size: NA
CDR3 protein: CAWSVPGSFYEQYF
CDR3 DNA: TGTGCCTGGAGTGTACCTGGCAGCTTTTACGAGCAGTACTTC

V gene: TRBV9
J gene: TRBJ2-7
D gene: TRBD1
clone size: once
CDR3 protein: CASSTQGATLKEQYF
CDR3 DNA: TGTGCCAGCAGCACCCAGGGGGCTACGCTGAAGGAGCAGTACTTC

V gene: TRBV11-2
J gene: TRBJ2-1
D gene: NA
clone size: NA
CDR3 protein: CASSLVYNEQFF
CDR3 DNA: TGTGCCAGCAGCTTGGTATACAATGAGCAGTTCTTC

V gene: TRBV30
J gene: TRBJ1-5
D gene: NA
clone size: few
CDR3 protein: CAWSAPGHSKYSNQPQHF
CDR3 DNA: TGTGCCTGGAGTGCCCCGGGACACAGCAAATATAGCAATCAGCCCCAGCATTTT

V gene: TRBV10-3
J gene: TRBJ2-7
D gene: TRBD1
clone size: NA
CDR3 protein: CAISESTGVTSYEQYF
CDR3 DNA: TGTGCCATCAGTGAATCCACAGGGGTCACCTCCTACGAGCAGTACTTC

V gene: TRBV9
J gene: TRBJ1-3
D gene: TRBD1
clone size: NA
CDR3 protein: CASSSHGAGGSMSGNTIYF
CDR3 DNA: TGTGCCAGCAGCTCACATGGAGCAGGGGGCTCAATGTCTGGAAACACCATATATTTT

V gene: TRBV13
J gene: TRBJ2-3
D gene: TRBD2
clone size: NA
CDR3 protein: CASSGPRTSSKTDTQYF
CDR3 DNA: TGTGCCAGCAGCGGTCCGAGGACTAGCAGTAAGACAGATACGCAGTATTTT